This T cell receptor (beta chain) was found in a study of HIV-infected children after antiretroviral therapy interruption. Study background: Continuous-treatment samples came from weeks 0, 48 and 150.

In its sample, this clonotype was seen many times. This CDR3 is 16 amino acids long. Germline CDR1 reads SGHVS; CDR2 reads FNYEAQ. V was cut by 1 base and J by 4 bases, with 14 bases left in between. A 3' RACE protocol on RNA, with unique molecular identifiers, produced the TCR library. TCRdb fed the 3' RACE reads into MiXCR, producing one record per CDR3 protein. The sample shows fewer than 100,000 distinct CDR3 sequences, 6.9% of them seen only once. The treatment: PENTA 11 planned treatment interruption arm or continuous ART arm. Naive CD4+ CD45RA+ CD45RO- T cells were sorted from thawed PBMCs. This chain joins TRBV7-6 and TRBJ2-1, with D perhaps matching TRBD2 (7 bases). The sequence derives from a pool of human donors with HIV. The sample was CD45RA+ CD4+ T cells from PBMCs, pooled from several time points, taken from a donor given antiretroviral therapy, either interrupted or continuous. Subset in this sample: naive CD4+ CD45RA+ CD45RO- T cells. For the CDR3, the DNA is TGTGCCAGCAGCTTAGATAACGGGGGGCCGTACAATGAGCAGTTCTTC. Translating it yields CASSLDNGGPYNEQFF.